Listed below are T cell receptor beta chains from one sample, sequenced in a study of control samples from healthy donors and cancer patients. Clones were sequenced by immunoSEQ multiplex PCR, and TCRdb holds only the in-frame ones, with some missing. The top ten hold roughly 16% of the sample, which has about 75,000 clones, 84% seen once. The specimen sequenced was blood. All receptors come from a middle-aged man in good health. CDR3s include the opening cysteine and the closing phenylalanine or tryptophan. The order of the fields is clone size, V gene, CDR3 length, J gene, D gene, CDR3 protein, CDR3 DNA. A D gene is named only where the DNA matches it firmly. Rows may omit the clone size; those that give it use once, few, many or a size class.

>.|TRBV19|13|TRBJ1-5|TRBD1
CATTLQGNQPQHF
TGTGCCACCACGTTACAGGGGAATCAGCCCCAGCATTTT
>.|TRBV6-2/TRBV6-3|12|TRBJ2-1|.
CASSYSIGEQFF
TGTGCCAGCAGTTACTCGATCGGTGAGCAGTTCTTC
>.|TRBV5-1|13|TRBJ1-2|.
CASQAGSGYGYTF
TGCGCCAGCCAGGCAGGGAGCGGCTATGGCTACACCTTC
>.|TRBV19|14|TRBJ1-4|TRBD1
CASSGGQRNEKLFF
TGTGCCAGTAGTGGGGGACAGAGGAATGAAAAACTGTTTTTT
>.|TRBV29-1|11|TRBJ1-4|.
CSVAFGRELFF
TGCAGCGTTGCCTTTGGTAGGGAACTGTTTTTT
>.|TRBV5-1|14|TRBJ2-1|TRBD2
CASSLRLAGDEQFF
TGCGCCAGCAGCTTGCGACTAGCGGGAGATGAGCAGTTCTTC
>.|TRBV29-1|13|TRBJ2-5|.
CSVESSLRETQYF
TGCAGCGTTGAATCTTCCCTCCGTGAGACCCAGTACTTC
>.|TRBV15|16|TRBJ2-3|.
CATSPQWTGEKDTQYF
TGTGCCACCAGTCCGCAATGGACTGGAGAAAAAGATACGCAGTATTTT
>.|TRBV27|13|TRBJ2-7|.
CASSLLSPDEQYF
TGTGCCAGCAGTTTACTCAGCCCGGACGAGCAGTACTTC
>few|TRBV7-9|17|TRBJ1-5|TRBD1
CASSLSRDRGFNQPQHF
TGTGCCAGCAGCTTGTCCCGAGACAGGGGATTTAATCAGCCCCAGCATTTT
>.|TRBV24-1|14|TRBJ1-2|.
CATSDVDGNYGYTF
TGTGCCACCAGTGACGTCGACGGAAACTATGGCTACACCTTC
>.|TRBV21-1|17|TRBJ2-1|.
CASSQALTSGVYNEQFF
TGTGCCAGCAGCCAAGCCCTAACTAGCGGGGTATACAATGAGCAGTTCTTC
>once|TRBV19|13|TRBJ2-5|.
CASSIDPSGTQYF
TGTGCCAGTAGTATAGATCCGTCCGGGACCCAGTACTTC
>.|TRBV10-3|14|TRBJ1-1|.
CAIKERGGSTEAFF
TGTGCCATCAAGGAGAGGGGGGGATCCACTGAAGCTTTCTTT
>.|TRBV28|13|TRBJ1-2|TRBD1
CASSLLPRGGYTF
TGTGCCAGCAGTCTCCTGCCCAGGGGGGGCTACACCTTC
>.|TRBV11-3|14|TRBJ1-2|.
CASSLDSLLYGYTF
TGTGCCAGCAGCTTAGACAGTCTACTCTATGGCTACACCTTC
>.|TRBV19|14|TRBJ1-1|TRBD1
CASSPTQGHTEAFF
TGTGCCAGTAGTCCCACACAGGGGCACACTGAAGCTTTCTTT
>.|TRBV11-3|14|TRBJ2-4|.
CASSLRLAKNIQYF
TGTGCCAGCAGCTTACGGTTAGCCAAAAACATTCAGTACTTC
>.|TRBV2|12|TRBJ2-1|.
CASSGDHNEQFF
TGTGCCAGCAGTGGTGATCACAATGAGCAGTTCTTC
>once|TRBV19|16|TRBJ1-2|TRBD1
CASSTMGQVANYGYTF
TGTGCCAGTAGTACAATGGGACAGGTAGCTAACTATGGCTACACCTTC